Following are 12 T cell receptor beta chains from one sample sequenced in a study of blood T cell repertoires in COVID-19. This table comes from immunoSEQ multiplex PCR, and its TCRdb copy is limited to in-frame clones, with some not included. The repertoire includes around 100,000 clones, 82% of them detected once, and around 4.8% sits in the top ten. Sequenced input: peripheral blood. These receptors were taken from a man aged 55 to 70 with acute or convalescent COVID-19.

This rearrangement joins TRBV19 to TRBJ2-3; 9 positions agree with TRBD1. CDR3 length equals 15 residues. The V segment lost 3 bases and the J segment 4 bases; nucleotides outside the gene matches: 5. Germline values: CDR1 LNHDA, CDR2 SQIVND (reference sequence). CDR3 loop: CASSIETGGADTQYF. Here the CDR3 DNA reads TGTGCCAGTAGTATCGAGACAGGGGGGGCAGATACGCAGTATTTT.

The rearrangement joins TRBV7-3 to TRBJ2-2, with a possible D match to TRBD2 (5 bases). CDR3 length equals 17 residues. V was shortened by 5 bases and J by 4 bases, with 20 bases between the two germline ends. Germline CDR1 and CDR2: SGHTA and FQGTGA. In DNA form, the CDR3 reads TGTGCCAGCAGCCCAGTGGGTTGGGGAGCCGGCACCGGGGAGCTGTTTTTT. It specifies CASSPVGWGAGTGELFF.

This sequence joins TRBV7-3 and TRBJ1-5, with a possible D match to TRBD1 (6 bases). CDR3 size: 15 residues. Germline assignment: CDR1 SGHTA and CDR2 FQGTGA. V dropped 5 bases and J dropped 1 base, with 12 bases sitting between them. The CDR3 region has the DNA TGTGCCAGCAGCGTGCAGGGGTCGAGCAATCAGCCCCAGCATTTT. It codes for CASSVQGSSNQPQHF.

V gene TRBV7-3 combines with J gene TRBJ2-2; 8 nucleotides align to TRBD1. CDR3 length equals 16 residues. CDR1 SGHTA and CDR2 FQGTGA come from the germline V gene. The V gene end was trimmed by 5 bases and the J gene end by 4 bases; junction bases not matched to a gene: 9. This CDR3 reads CASSPQGAGGTGELFF. Here the CDR3 DNA reads TGTGCCAGCAGCCCCCAGGGGGCAGGAGGCACCGGGGAGCTGTTTTTT. The complete variable domain, with remaining parts taken from reference TRBV7-3 and TRBJ2-2, reads GAGVSQTPSNKVTEKGKYVELRCDPISGHTALYWYRQSLGQGPEFLIYFQGTGAADDSGLPNDRFFAVRPEGSVSTLKIQRTERGDSAVYLCASSPQGAGGTGELFFGEGSRLTVL.

This rearrangement joins TRBV28 to TRBJ1-2; D unclear. V dropped 1 base and J dropped 4 bases, with 13 bases sitting between them. The germline V gene encodes CDR1 MDHEN and CDR2 SYDVKM. This CDR3 comprises 15 residues. The CDR3: CASSLSGTSFYGYTF. The CDR3 DNA reads TGTGCCAGCAGTTTATCAGGAACTTCCTTCTATGGCTACACCTTC.

In its sample, this clone was seen a few times. The V call is TRBV9, the J call TRBJ1-5; D is undetermined. There are 14 residues in the CDR3. V lost 6 bases to trimming and J lost 0 bases, with 10 bases between them. CDR1 is SGDLS and CDR2 is YYNGEE in the germline V gene. The CDR3 region is CASNAGDSNQPQHF. In DNA, the CDR3 is TGTGCCAGCAACGCCGGGGATAGCAATCAGCCCCAGCATTTT.

The chain recombines TRBV25-1 with TRBJ1-5; the match to TRBD1 covers 9 bases. Trimming removed 1 base from V and 15 bases from J; junction bases left unmatched: 4. This CDR3 contains 12 residues. Looked up from germline, CDR1 is MGHDK and CDR2 is SYGVNS. The CDR3 nucleotides are TGTGCCAGCAGTGAATCCGGGACAGGGTGGCATTTT. Its protein is CASSESGTGWHF. The whole variable domain, filled in from reference TRBV25-1 and TRBJ1-5, reads EADIYQTPRYLVIGTGKKITLECSQTMGHDKMYWYQQDPGMELHLIHYSYGVNSTEKGDLSSESTVSRIRTEHFPLTLESARPSHTSQYLCASSESGTGWHFGDGTRLSIL.

The V call is TRBV5-4, the J call TRBJ2-7; 7 positions match TRBD2. The V gene end was trimmed by 4 bases and the J gene end by 2 bases; junction bases not matched to a gene: 9. The CDR3 length is 15 residues. CDR1 is SGHNT, CDR2 YYREEE, per germline (reference sequence). The CDR3 here is CASSPTGTITYEQYF. The CDR3 bases are TGTGCCAGCAGCCCGACCGGGACTATTACCTACGAGCAGTACTTC.

V is TRBV5-4 and J is TRBJ2-2, with a weak D call TRBD2 (5 bases). V gave up 0 bases and J gave up 1 base, with 13 bases separating them. The V gene's germline CDR1 is SGHNT and CDR2 YYREEE (reference sequence). The CDR3 length is 17 residues. The DNA of the CDR3 is TGTGCCAGCAGCTTGGTAGGGCACGGGGTGAACACCGGGGAGCTGTTTTTT. Translated: CASSLVGHGVNTGELFF.

In nucleotides, the CDR3 is TGTGCCTGGAGTCGGTTCTCCTACAATGAGCAGTTCTTC. This translates into CAWSRFSYNEQFF. The chain recombines TRBV30 with TRBJ2-1; D is undetermined. Trimming cost V 2 bases and J 0 bases, with 5 bases left between them. The CDR3 runs to 13 residues. Germline V lookup: CDR1 GTSNPN, CDR2 SVGIG (reference sequence).

The rearrangement uses TRBV7-8 and TRBJ1-2; 7 bases are a match to TRBD1. This CDR3 has 14 amino acids. The germline V gene has CDR1 SGHVS and CDR2 FQNEAQ. J lost 1 base, V lost 5 bases, and 4 bases had no gene match. CDR3 nucleotide sequence: TGTGCCAGCAGCCATGACAGGGTTAACTATGGCTACACCTTC. Its translation: CASSHDRVNYGYTF. The whole variable domain, filled in from reference TRBV7-8 and TRBJ1-2, reads GAGVSQSPRYKVAKRGQDVALRCDPISGHVSLFWYQQALGQGPEFLTYFQNEAQLDKSGLPSDRFFAERPEGSVSTLKIQRTQQEDSAVYLCASSHDRVNYGYTFGSGTRLTVV.

This clone came up once. The rearrangement links TRBV3-1 (or the pseudogene TRBV3-2) to TRBJ2-5; TRBD1 aligns across 12 bases. Looked up from germline, CDR1 is LGHDT and CDR2 is YNNKEL (reference sequence). The CDR3 has 16 residues. With 1 base clipped from V and 0 bases from J, the junction kept 0 bases outside the gene matches. DNA for the CDR3: TGTGCCAGCAGCCAAGGGGACAGGGGGCACCAAGAGACCCAGTACTTC. Translating gives CASSQGDRGHQETQYF.